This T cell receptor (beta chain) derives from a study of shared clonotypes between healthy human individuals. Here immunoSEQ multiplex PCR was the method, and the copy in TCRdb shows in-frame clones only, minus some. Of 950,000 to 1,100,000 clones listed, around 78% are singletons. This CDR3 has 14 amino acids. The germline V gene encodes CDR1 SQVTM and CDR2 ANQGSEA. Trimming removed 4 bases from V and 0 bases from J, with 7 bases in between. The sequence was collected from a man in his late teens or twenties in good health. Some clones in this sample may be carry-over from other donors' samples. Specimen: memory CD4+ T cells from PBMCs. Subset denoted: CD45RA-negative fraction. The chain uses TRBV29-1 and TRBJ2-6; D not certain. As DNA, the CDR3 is TGCAGCGTTGTGGGCAGCTCTGGGGCCAACGTCCTGACTTTC. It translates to CSVVGSSGANVLTF.